Listed below are T cell receptor beta chains from one sample, sequenced in a study of CD8+ T cells in alopecia areata. Some clones are missing from TCRdb's copy, which holds only in-frame ones; the method was immunoSEQ multiplex PCR. The sample has 200,000 to 250,000 clones, roughly 57% seen once. The material sequenced was CD4+ T cells sorted from blood, taken at week 0. These receptors originate from a human donor with alopecia areata. CDR3s leave out the opening cysteine and the closing phenylalanine or tryptophan.

>TRBV27|TRBJ2-7
ATSWNRASEQY
>TRBV5-6|TRBJ1-6
ASSLGTQGTGWHSPLH
>TRBV4-2|TRBJ1-6
ASSQDLTGGNSPLH
>TRBV6-5|TRBJ1-2
ASRSGTGGYGYT
>TRBV10-2|TRBJ2-6
ASSEIPGKSGANVLT
>TRBV6-5|TRBJ2-5
ASSSGGTQY
>TRBV7-2|TRBJ2-5
ASSLRRETQY
>TRBV5-1|TRBJ2-7
ASSLEGARAEQY
>TRBV29-1|TRBJ2-2
SVSGFTGELF
>TRBV30|TRBJ1-5
AWSPAGGWNQPQH
>TRBV5-1|TRBJ1-2
ASSGGDSRSLNYGYT
>TRBV11-2|TRBJ1-1
ASSPDRVNTEAF
>TRBV7-8|TRBJ1-2
ASSFWGQGYGYT
>TRBV27|TRBJ2-2
ASSLSWGTGELF